This T cell receptor beta chain stems from a study of identical twins. Whole-study results and caveats: Potential partial confounding of zero-insertion analyses by invariant MAIT and iNKT cells was noted. Modeled out-of-frame TCR alpha sharing in monozygotic twins fell below observed levels.

This CDR3 contains 15 residues. Trimming pared 4 bases from V and 9 bases from J, leaving 19 bases between. Germline lookup yields CDR1 SGHDN and CDR2 FVKESK. All donors were healthy Caucasians. It was template switching that added a universal primer site, and there were unique molecular identifiers on the cDNA. MiXCR was run by TCRdb on the 5' RACE reads, yielding one entry per CDR3 protein. The table has 250,000 or so distinct CDR3 sequences, approximately 7% seen once. This clonotype was seen many times. Its antigen is unidentified. A further study also used this sample, focusing on yellow fever vaccine responses in identical twins.

Input material: memory (CD45RO+) T cells sorted from blood. The TCR comes from a young woman in good health. This chain joins TRBV14 and TRBJ2-1, with D possibly matching TRBD2 (5 bases). The CDR3 nucleotides read TGTGCCAGCAGCCCACTAGGCCACCAAAACGGTGAGCAGTTCTTC. Residues: CASSPLGHQNGEQFF.